These 21 T cell receptor beta chains share one sample of origin, sequenced in a study of T cells in Graves' hyperthyroidism and ophthalmopathy. Amplification targeted TCR beta CDR3 regions from RNA transcripts. First-round RT-PCR with HTBI primers amplified the TCR CDR3 region. Via MiXCR, TCRdb re-called the multiplex PCR reads, giving one row per CDR3 protein. Of approximately 380,000 distinct CDR3 sequences listed, over 13% are singletons. Sequencing was performed on blood. Receptors originate from a man in his fifties with Graves' ophthalmopathy.

This clonotype has a count of ten or more. This sequence joins TRBV16 and TRBJ2-7; D is uncertain. The CDR3 is 14 residues long. CDR1 KGHSY and CDR2 FQNENV come from the germline V gene. Trimming took off 1 base at V and 6 bases at J, with 13 bases between the two ends. The CDR3 loop is CASSQFGQSTEQYF. CDR3 sequence (DNA): TGTGCCAGCAGCCAATTTGGCCAGTCAACCGAGCAGTACTTC.

At least ten counts were recorded for this clonotype. The chain is built from TRBV27 and TRBJ2-7, with 10 bases aligning to TRBD1. The CDR3 has 15 residues. Germline lookup yields CDR1 MNHEY and CDR2 SMNVEV (reference sequence). J was trimmed by 6 bases and V by 6 bases; bases with no gene match: 11. CDR3 sequence reads: CASSPWGTGVGEQYF. DNA for the CDR3: TGTGCCAGCAGCCCCTGGGGGACAGGGGTCGGCGAGCAGTACTTC.

This clonotype showed up many times. This chain connects TRBV30 to TRBJ2-1; 8 positions agree with TRBD2. Germline CDR1 reads GTSNPN; CDR2 reads SVGIG (reference sequence). This CDR3 comprises 14 residues. V trimming: 3 bases; J trimming: 9 bases; junction bases outside the gene matches: 10. In DNA form, the CDR3 reads TGTGCCTGGAGCAGACTAGCGCCCACGATTGAGCAGTTCTTC. Translation: CAWSRLAPTIEQFF.

In this sample, this clonotype turned up many times. V is TRBV20-1 and J is TRBJ2-5, with TRBD2 as a possible D gene (5 bases). V was clipped by 1 base and J by 4 bases, with 7 bases between them. Germline V lookup: CDR1 DFQATT, CDR2 SNEGSKA (reference sequence). This CDR3 has 12 amino acids. CDR3 in amino acids: CSARVGGETQYF. The CDR3 DNA follows: TGCAGTGCTAGAGTTGGAGGAGAGACCCAGTACTTC.

This clonotype occurred many times. CDR3 sequence (DNA): TGTGCCAGCTCACTGGGCAGGGCGGATTCACCCCTCCACTTT. Translation: CASSLGRADSPLHF. The chain carries TRBV18 and TRBJ1-6, with a tentative D call TRBD1 (5 bases). V lost 4 bases and J 8 bases, leaving 12 bases between the germline ends. CDR1 KGHSH and CDR2 LQKENI come from the germline V gene. The length of the CDR3 is 14 residues.

This clonotype has only a few counts. CDR3 bases: TGTGCCAGCAGCCAAGACTGGGCAGCGAACACCGGGGAGCTGTTTTTT. This gives the protein CASSQDWAANTGELFF. This chain joins TRBV4-2 and TRBJ2-2; D is unresolved. Germline-derived CDR1 and CDR2 are LGHNA and YNFKEQ. Trimming took 0 bases from V and 0 from J, leaving 8 bases between them. The CDR3 loop spans 16 amino acids.

The gene calls are TRBV3-1 and TRBJ2-2, with D maybe TRBD2 (5 bases). V was cut by 5 bases and J by 7 bases, with 17 bases left in between. This CDR3 has 15 residues. Germline lookup yields CDR1 LGHDT and CDR2 YNNKEL (reference sequence). CDR3 in DNA: TGTGCCAGCAGCTTAGCGCCAGGCTTGGGCGGGGAGCTGTTTTTT. This encodes CASSLAPGLGGELFF.

The chain has TRBV7-2 and TRBJ2-1; weak D call: TRBD2 (6 bases). There are 16 residues in the CDR3. The V end lost 5 bases, the J end lost 4 bases, and 18 bases lay between the germline ends. Germline-derived CDR1 and CDR2 are SGHTA and FQGNSA. The CDR3 protein is CASSPVTGVKYNEQFF. Here the CDR3 DNA reads TGTGCCAGCAGCCCCGTGACGGGGGTCAAATACAATGAGCAGTTCTTC.

The V gene is TRBV9, the J gene TRBJ2-1; unclear D gene. Germline V gene data show CDR1 as SGDLS and CDR2 as YYNGEE. The V end was cut by 1 base, the J end by 0 bases, with 8 bases between. The CDR3 runs 15 residues. The CDR3 DNA follows: TGTGCCAGCAGCGTATCGCAGAGCTCCTACAATGAGCAGTTCTTC. Its protein product is CASSVSQSSYNEQFF.

Many counts were recorded for this clonotype. The chain uses TRBV6-6 and TRBJ2-3; possibly TRBD1 or TRBD2 for D (6 bases each). This CDR3 comprises 15 residues. Germline loops: CDR1 MNHNY, CDR2 SVGAGI (reference sequence). Trimming took off 0 bases at V and 4 bases at J, with 11 bases between the two ends. CDR3 in amino acids: CASSYSGGPPDTQYF. Written as DNA, the CDR3 is TGTGCCAGCAGTTACTCGGGGGGCCCCCCAGATACGCAGTATTTT.

This clonotype was counted many times. The V call is TRBV9, the J call TRBJ2-5, with 7 nucleotides matching TRBD1. Losses at the gene ends were 3 bases for V and 0 bases for J; bases not matched to a gene: 2. The germline V gene has CDR1 SGDLS and CDR2 YYNGEE. The CDR3 extends over 14 amino acids. CDR3 sequence reads: CASSAGGYQETQYF. The CDR3 DNA is TGTGCCAGCAGCGCAGGGGGTTACCAAGAGACCCAGTACTTC.

V is TRBV3-1 and J is TRBJ2-2; 8 bases agree with TRBD1. The CDR3 contains 16 residues. Trimming removed 3 bases from V and 0 bases from J; junction bases left unmatched: 3. CDR1 is LGHDT and CDR2 is YNNKEL in the germline V gene (reference sequence). CDR3: CASSQTGQANTGELFF. The CDR3 region has the DNA TGTGCCAGCAGCCAGACGGGACAGGCGAACACCGGGGAGCTGTTTTTT.

This clonotype appeared many times. The V and J genes are TRBV11-3 and TRBJ2-5, with 12 bases identical to TRBD1. With V trimmed by 3 bases and J by 3 bases, 17 bases remained unmatched. Germline V gene lookup returns CDR1 SGHNT and CDR2 YENEEA. The CDR3 spans 20 residues. The CDR3 DNA reads TGTGCCAGCAGCTTGGAAGGGACAGGGGGCCTAGCGGGAGTGGAAGAGACCCAGTACTTC. This sequence encodes CASSLEGTGGLAGVEETQYF.

The rearrangement joins TRBV20-1 to TRBJ2-5, with D possibly being TRBD1 (6 bases). Germline CDR1 is DFQATT and CDR2 is SNEGSKA (reference sequence). V was clipped by 0 bases and J by 2 bases, with 10 bases between them. This CDR3 contains 14 residues. CDR3 in amino acids: CSARDQDRQETQYF. CDR3 nucleotide sequence: TGCAGTGCTAGAGATCAGGACAGACAAGAGACCCAGTACTTC.

A note on this clonotype: This may stem from a read error, because a much larger clone lies one nucleotide away. The V call is TRBV10-3, the J call TRBJ1-5, with a possible D match to TRBD1 (5 bases). Germline V gene sequence: CDR1 ENHRY, CDR2 SYGVKD. V dropped 5 bases and J dropped 3 bases, with 17 bases sitting between them. This CDR3 has 16 amino acids. CDR3 loop: CAISTTPRDANQPQHF. The CDR3 DNA reads as TGTGCCATCAGTACGACGCCCCGGGACGCCAATCAGCCCCAGCATTTT.

J is TRBJ2-3 and V is TRBV9; TRBD2 is a possible D gene (6 bases). The CDR3 sequence is 16 residues long. V lost 0 bases to trimming and J lost 1 base, with 12 bases between them. Germline CDR1 reads SGDLS; CDR2 reads YYNGEE. CDR3 nucleotide sequence: TGTGCCAGCAGCGTAGAAGGAAGCGGGCGCACAGATACGCAGTATTTT. This gives the protein CASSVEGSGRTDTQYF.

In its sample, this clonotype was seen many times. The V call is TRBV7-8, the J call TRBJ2-3; 12 bases are a match to TRBD2. V dropped 6 bases and J dropped 1; count of bases not matched to a gene: 14. CDR1 SGHVS and CDR2 FQNEAQ come from the germline V gene. CDR3 size: 19 residues. The CDR3 spells CASRLNPSGRGLGTDTQYF. In nucleotides, the CDR3 is TGTGCCAGCAGATTAAACCCTAGCGGGAGGGGCTTGGGCACAGATACGCAGTATTTT.

The V call is TRBV6-5, the J call TRBJ2-2, with 7 bases aligning to TRBD2. Germline V gives CDR1 MNHEY, CDR2 SVGAGI. Losses at the gene ends were 2 bases for V and 4 bases for J; bases not matched to a gene: 1. The CDR3 is 14 residues long. Here the CDR3 DNA reads TGTGCCAGCAGTTACGGCGGGGGCACCGGGGAGCTGTTTTTT. Its protein product is CASSYGGGTGELFF.

This clonotype was counted ten times or more. The V gene is TRBV5-1, the J gene TRBJ2-1; maybe TRBD2 (6 bases). CDR1 SGHRS and CDR2 YFSETQ come from the germline V gene. V was cut by 4 bases and J by 5 bases, with 16 bases left in between. This CDR3 is built from 15 residues. CDR3 sequence: CASSISSAWNNEQFF. CDR3 nucleotide sequence: TGCGCCAGCAGCATATCTAGCGCATGGAACAATGAGCAGTTCTTC.

This clonotype was observed at least ten times. The CDR3 loop reads CASEGPLNTEAFF. Here the CDR3 DNA reads TGTGCCTCCGAAGGACCCCTGAACACTGAAGCTTTCTTT. This chain links TRBV12-3 or TRBV12-4 with TRBJ1-1, with no clear D. V lost 11 bases and J lost 0, with 13 bases in between. The CDR3 runs 13 residues.

This clonotype has a count of ten or more. The J gene is TRBJ2-3, the V gene TRBV27, with 8 bases lining up with TRBD2. Per the germline V gene, CDR1 is MNHEY and CDR2 is SMNVEV (reference sequence). Losses at the gene ends were 6 bases for V and 2 bases for J; bases not matched to a gene: 10. The CDR3 totals 16 residues. The CDR3 DNA reads TGTGCCAGCAGCCGGATAGCGGGACTCCTCACAGATACGCAGTATTTT. It yields the protein CASSRIAGLLTDTQYF.